These 21 T cell receptor beta chains were sequenced from one sample in a study of shared clonotypes between healthy human individuals. TCRdb keeps only in-frame clones here, not all; method: immunoSEQ multiplex PCR. The table has some 2.3 million clones, roughly 93% seen once; the top ten hold under 0.45%. The sample comprised naive CD4+ T cells from PBMCs. Regarding subset: CD45RA+ positively selected. The receptor set was obtained from a man younger than 35 in good health. Some clones in this sample may be carry-over from other donors' samples.

Worth noting for this clone: Other nucleotide sequences in the sample specify the same CDR3. The chain joins TRBV6-6 to TRBJ1-1; maybe TRBD1 (6 bases). Germline CDR1 reads MNHNY; CDR2 reads SVGAGI (reference sequence). This CDR3 region has 12 residues. V was trimmed by 4 bases and J by 5 bases, leaving 8 bases between them. In DNA form, the CDR3 reads TGTGCCAGCAGTTCCCAGGGGACTGAAGCTTTCTTT. Translating gives CASSSQGTEAFF.

V usage is TRBV29-1 and J usage is TRBJ2-2; maybe TRBD2 (5 bases). This CDR3 is built from 13 residues. Germline CDR1 and CDR2: SQVTM and ANQGSEA. Trimming removed 3 bases from V and 3 bases from J, with 8 bases in between. CDR3 nucleotide sequence: TGCAGCGTTGACAGCGGCCACACCGGGGAGCTGTTTTTT. This encodes CSVDSGHTGELFF.

The chain employs TRBV11-1 and TRBJ1-2; 7 positions agree with TRBD1. V shed 3 bases, J shed 6 bases, and the junction held 7 bases outside the gene matches. The CDR3 contains 14 residues. Germline assignment: CDR1 SGHAT and CDR2 FQDESV (reference sequence). The CDR3 here is CASSFYGGGDGYTF. The CDR3 nucleotides are TGTGCCAGCAGCTTTTATGGAGGGGGCGATGGCTACACCTTC.

As for this clone: Within the sample, other DNA sequences also encode this same CDR3. This chain links TRBV7-2 with TRBJ2-5; the D is unclear. Trimming left V 1 base short and J 4 bases short, with 7 bases between. Per germline, CDR1 SGHTA and CDR2 FQGNSA. This CDR3 contains 13 residues. DNA of the CDR3: TGTGCCAGCAGCTTAGGGGCCGGAGAGACCCAGTACTTC. Translating gives CASSLGAGETQYF.

The chain has TRBV28 and TRBJ1-2; TRBD1 matches at 7 bases. CDR3 length: 14 amino acids. Germline V gene data show CDR1 as MDHEN and CDR2 as SYDVKM. V lost 6 bases and J lost 4; bases outside the gene matches: 8. CDR3 amino acids: CASSPQGVFYGYTF. CDR3 sequence (DNA): TGTGCCAGCAGCCCCCAGGGGGTTTTCTATGGCTACACCTTC.

V and J are TRBV29-1 and TRBJ1-2; TRBD1 is a possible D gene (6 bases). The CDR3 covers 11 residues. The V end was cut by 7 bases, the J end by 6 bases, with 12 bases between. Germline values: CDR1 SQVTM, CDR2 ANQGSEA. The CDR3 DNA reads TGCAGCGGGGGGGCGGATCATGGCTACACCTTC. It specifies CSGGADHGYTF. The full variable domain, its missing parts supplied by reference TRBV29-1 and TRBJ1-2, is SAVISQKPSRDICQRGTSLTIQCQVDSQVTMMFWYRQQPGQSLTLIATANQGSEATYESGFVIDKFPISRPNLTFSTLTVSNMSPEDSSIYLCSGGADHGYTFGSGTRLTVV.

The V and J genes are TRBV4-2 and TRBJ1-1; maybe TRBD1 (5 bases). Germline V gives CDR1 LGHNA, CDR2 YNFKEQ. V lost 3 bases to trimming and J lost 1 base, with 12 bases between them. The CDR3 spans 15 residues. The chain's CDR3 is CASSHLQEANTEAFF. DNA for the CDR3: TGTGCCAGCAGCCATTTACAGGAGGCGAACACTGAAGCTTTCTTT.

This clone is a singleton in its sample. J is TRBJ1-2 and V is TRBV29-1, with D possibly TRBD1 on 5 matching bases. CDR1 and CDR2 (germline): SQVTM, ANQGSEA. Trimming removed 1 base at V and 2 bases at J, with 23 bases between. The CDR3 runs to 18 residues. The CDR3, as DNA: TGCAGCGTTGAAGGGCAATCGGGTATTGGGGGGAGAAACTATGGCTACACCTTC. Encoded protein: CSVEGQSGIGGRNYGYTF.

CDR3 in DNA: TGTGCCAGCAGCTACGGACTAGCGGGAGTGGTTACAGATACGCAGTATTTT. This translates into CASSYGLAGVVTDTQYF. This rearrangement joins TRBV7-2 to TRBJ2-3, with 13 bases identical to TRBD2. Germline V gene lookup returns CDR1 SGHTA and CDR2 FQGNSA. The CDR3 consists of 17 residues. The V segment lost 4 bases and the J segment 3 bases; nucleotides outside the gene matches: 7.

The chain uses TRBV5-1 and TRBJ2-7; 10 bases are a match to TRBD2. V lost 0 bases, J lost 3 bases, and 15 bases stayed unmatched. CDR1 is SGHRS, CDR2 YFSETQ, per germline. The CDR3 is made up of 19 amino acids. This chain's CDR3 is CASSLVGSGRLLSVYEQYF. CDR3 in DNA: TGCGCCAGCAGCTTGGTCGGTAGCGGGAGGTTACTCTCTGTCTACGAGCAGTACTTC.

The chain uses TRBV25-1 and TRBJ1-2, with TRBD1 matching over 9 bases. Germline loops: CDR1 MGHDK, CDR2 SYGVNS. V lost 4 bases to trimming and J lost 10 bases; unmatched junction nucleotides: 7. The length of the CDR3 is 13 residues. CDR3 sequence: CASSGDRVGYYTF. Here the CDR3 DNA reads TGTGCCAGCAGTGGGGACAGGGTCGGATACTACACCTTC.

In this sample, this clone turned up once. V and J are TRBV4-1 and TRBJ2-5, with 10 positions matching TRBD1. The length of the CDR3 is 16 residues. Germline CDR1 reads MGHRA; CDR2 reads YSYEKL. V lost 3 bases to trimming and J lost 5 bases; unmatched junction nucleotides: 9. CDR3 bases: TGCGCCAGCAGCCAGCTCGGGACAGGGGCTGGTGAGACCCAGTACTTC. Translated: CASSQLGTGAGETQYF.

The chain recombines TRBV29-1 with TRBJ1-3, with D hard to call. The length of the CDR3 is 13 residues. V was pared by 4 bases and J by 4 bases, with 11 bases between. The germline V gene has CDR1 SQVTM and CDR2 ANQGSEA. In nucleotides, the CDR3 is TGCAGCGTTGGAACCACAACGGGAAACACCATATATTTT. Translation gives CSVGTTTGNTIYF.

Of note for this clone: Additional DNA sequences in this sample encode the identical CDR3. This chain connects TRBV9 to TRBJ2-7; D gene ambiguous. Trimming shortened V by 0 bases and J by 0 bases, and 7 bases separated the two germline ends. Germline V gene lookup returns CDR1 SGDLS and CDR2 YYNGEE. This CDR3 contains 14 residues. CDR3 DNA sequence: TGTGCCAGCAGCGTAGACGGCCTCTCCTACGAGCAGTACTTC. Its protein is CASSVDGLSYEQYF.

The rearrangement joins TRBV18 to TRBJ1-4; D is unclear. CDR3 length: 13 residues. The germline gives CDR1 KGHSH, CDR2 LQKENI. Trimming cost V 0 bases and J 7 bases, with 6 bases left between them. This CDR3 is CASSPPNSEKLFF. The DNA for the CDR3 is TGTGCCAGCTCACCACCGAATAGTGAAAAACTGTTTTTT.

The chain uses TRBV5-1 and TRBJ2-7; D gene ambiguous. Germline CDR1 reads SGHRS; CDR2 reads YFSETQ. This CDR3 spans 13 amino acids. Trimming removed 0 bases at V and 3 bases at J, with 7 bases between. CDR3 in DNA: TGCGCCAGCAGCTTGGCACAGAACTACGAGCAGTACTTC. Amino acid sequence: CASSLAQNYEQYF.

The chain links TRBV28 to TRBJ2-7, with 10 bases aligning to TRBD2. Germline lookup yields CDR1 MDHEN and CDR2 SYDVKM. CDR3 length: 15 residues. The junction had 14 bases not matched to a gene; V was cut back by 5 bases and J by 10 bases. DNA for the CDR3: TGTGCCAGCAGTCCTCCAGTAGCGGGAGGAAGGAGACAGTACTTC. It yields the protein CASSPPVAGGRRQYF. Full variable domain (missing parts from reference TRBV28 and TRBJ2-7): DVKVTQSSRYLVKRTGEKVFLECVQDMDHENMFWYRQDPGLGLRLIYFSYDVKMKEKGDIPEGYSVSREKKERFSLILESASTNQTSMYLCASSPPVAGGRRQYFGPGTRLTVT.

Here the CDR3 reads CASARGAEAFF. CDR3 DNA sequence: TGTGCCAGCGCGAGGGGCGCTGAAGCTTTCTTT. The rearrangement joins TRBV6-5 to TRBJ1-1; the D gene is possibly TRBD1 (5 bases). V lost 8 bases and J lost 6, with 10 bases in between. Germline V gene lookup returns CDR1 MNHEY and CDR2 SVGAGI. The CDR3 is made up of 11 amino acids.

The chain employs TRBV7-2 and TRBJ2-7; 12 nucleotides line up with TRBD1. The CDR3 totals 16 residues. Germline lookup yields CDR1 SGHTA and CDR2 FQGNSA. With V trimmed by 6 bases and J by 2 bases, 8 bases remained unmatched. CDR3 protein: CASRYPGTGGTYEQYF. The CDR3 nucleotides are TGTGCCAGCAGGTACCCCGGGACAGGGGGCACCTACGAGCAGTACTTC.

This rearrangement joins TRBV6-5 to TRBJ1-1; D ambiguous. The CDR3 length is 15 residues. The germline V and J ends were trimmed by 0 bases and 5 bases, with 13 bases remaining between them. The V gene's germline CDR1 is MNHEY and CDR2 SVGAGI. Here the CDR3 reads CASSYSRSSVTEAFF. For the CDR3, the DNA is TGTGCCAGCAGTTACTCGCGAAGTTCAGTTACTGAAGCTTTCTTT.

The chain couples TRBV6-5 to TRBJ1-1; D possibly corresponds to TRBD1 (5 bases). This CDR3 spans 13 amino acids. Trimming left V 4 bases short and J 1 base short, with 7 bases between. Germline loops: CDR1 MNHEY, CDR2 SVGAGI. The CDR3 here is CASSWQGNTEAFF. The DNA of the CDR3 is TGTGCCAGCAGTTGGCAGGGGAACACTGAAGCTTTCTTT.